The 27 T cell receptor beta chains presented below share a single source sample, sequenced in a study of cytomegalovirus exposure and HLA in healthy donors (TCRdb year 2017). The library was built by means of the immunoSEQ multiplex PCR assay. Sourced from immuneACCESS, this table was stored by TCRdb with only in-frame sequences that have V and J called. A share of the clones is absent; for the studies checked, an unresolved V gene accounts for under half, and the remainder has no known explanation. In all, the sample holds 120,000 to 150,000 clones, and around 90% of those were seen once. The ten most abundant clones make up less than 5.5% of the sample. The sequencing input was PBMCs. The receptor source for this set is a man between 18 and 29 years old in good health and CMV-seropositive.

The chain employs TRBV29-1 and TRBJ1-1; D is perhaps TRBD1 (5 bases). Germline CDR1 and CDR2: SQVTM and ANQGSEA. The CDR3 is made up of 13 amino acids. Trimming pared 5 bases from V and 3 bases from J, leaving 13 bases between. The CDR3 reads CSVPDIGDTEAFF. The CDR3, as DNA: TGCAGCGTTCCGGACATTGGGGACACTGAAGCTTTCTTT. The full variable domain, its missing parts supplied by reference TRBV29-1 and TRBJ1-1, is SAVISQKPSRDICQRGTSLTIQCQVDSQVTMMFWYRQQPGQSLTLIATANQGSEATYESGFVIDKFPISRPNLTFSTLTVSNMSPEDSSIYLCSVPDIGDTEAFFGQGTRLTVV.

CDR3 DNA sequence: TGCGCCAGCAGTGATCTAGGGACAGGGGCGGCGTACGAGCAGTACTTC. This gives the protein CASSDLGTGAAYEQYF. The chain joins TRBV10-2 to TRBJ2-7; 10 nucleotides agree with TRBD1. With 3 bases clipped from V and 4 bases from J, the junction kept 9 bases outside the gene matches. The germline gives CDR1 WSHSY, CDR2 SAAADI. CDR3 length: 16 amino acids.

Turning to this clone: The sample carries other DNA sequences with the same CDR3. CDR3 region: CASSLGQGNYGYTF. The CDR3 DNA sequence: TGCGCCAGCAGCTTAGGACAGGGAAACTATGGCTACACCTTC. The V and J genes are TRBV5-1 and TRBJ1-2; 8 bases match TRBD1. With 2 bases clipped from V and 2 bases from J, the junction kept 2 bases outside the gene matches. Germline CDR1 SGHRS, CDR2 YFSETQ. This CDR3 region has 14 residues.

The CDR3 loop reads CASSQGQGGTEAFF. CDR3 nucleotide sequence: TGCGCCAGCAGCCAAGGACAGGGGGGTACTGAAGCTTTCTTT. The chain is built from TRBV4-1 and TRBJ1-1; 9 bases fit TRBD1. Germline values: CDR1 MGHRA, CDR2 YSYEKL. V lost 1 base, J lost 5 bases, and 2 bases stayed unmatched. The CDR3 extends over 14 amino acids.

The chain has TRBV18 and TRBJ1-5; a possible D gene is TRBD1 (6 bases). Trimming took 6 bases from V and 8 from J, leaving 14 bases between them. There are 13 residues in the CDR3. Germline V gives CDR1 KGHSH, CDR2 LQKENI. Here the CDR3 DNA reads TGTGCCAGCTCTCAACAGGGTGGGGAGCCCCAGCATTTT. Protein product: CASSQQGGEPQHF.

This sequence joins TRBV19 and TRBJ1-3; 7 bases fit TRBD1. V trimming: 3 bases; J trimming: 0 bases; junction bases outside the gene matches: 2. The CDR3 has 15 residues. CDR1 LNHDA and CDR2 SQIVND come from the germline V gene (reference sequence). The CDR3: CASSIGQVSGNTIYF. The CDR3 region has the DNA TGTGCCAGTAGTATCGGACAGGTCTCTGGAAACACCATATATTTT.

This clone was found once. This chain uses TRBV6-4 with TRBJ2-1, with D tentatively TRBD1 (5 bases). Germline-derived CDR1 and CDR2 are MRHNA and SNTAGT. With 6 bases removed from V and 5 bases from J, the gap between germline ends came to 20 bases. This CDR3 contains 16 residues. CDR3 sequence (DNA): TGTGCCAGCAGCGACACTGTAAGGGGTCCTCACAATGAGCAGTTCTTC. It yields the protein CASSDTVRGPHNEQFF.

The chain is built from TRBV15 and TRBJ2-5; maybe TRBD1 (5 bases). V was pared by 0 bases and J by 5 bases, with 10 bases between. CDR1 and CDR2 (germline): LNHNV, YYDKDF (reference sequence). The CDR3 length is 14 residues. CDR3 loop: CATSRDQGVETQYF. CDR3 in DNA: TGTGCCACCAGCAGAGATCAAGGGGTGGAGACCCAGTACTTC. The whole variable domain, remainder taken from reference TRBV15 and TRBJ2-5, is DAMVIQNPRYQVTQFGKPVTLSCSQTLNHNVMYWYQQKSSQAPKLLFHYYDKDFNNEADTPDNFQSRRPNTSFCFLDIRSPGLGDTAMYLCATSRDQGVETQYFGPGTRLLVL.

V is TRBV6-1 and J is TRBJ1-1; the D is unclear. CDR3 size: 14 residues. V dropped 7 bases and J dropped 0 bases, with 12 bases sitting between them. Germline V gene data show CDR1 as MNHNS and CDR2 as SASEGT. For the CDR3, the DNA is TGTGCCAGCACCCAATACGGGGTGAACACTGAAGCTTTCTTT. It translates to CASTQYGVNTEAFF.

This clone was seen a single time. The V and J genes are TRBV14 and TRBJ1-1; unclear D gene. CDR1 is SGHDN, CDR2 FVKESK, per germline. The CDR3 length is 13 residues. The V and J ends lost 5 bases and 0 bases respectively, with 7 bases between them. The CDR3 bases are TGTGCCAGCAGCTCCCAGATGAACACTGAAGCTTTCTTT. Encoded protein: CASSSQMNTEAFF.

This CDR3 reads CASSSAGASTNEKLFF. CDR3 sequence (DNA): TGTGCCAGCAGCTCAGCTGGAGCCTCAACTAATGAAAAACTGTTTTTT. The V gene is TRBV11-1, the J gene TRBJ1-4; D unclear. Germline lookup yields CDR1 SGHAT and CDR2 FQDESV (reference sequence). The germline V and J ends were trimmed by 4 bases and 0 bases, with 12 bases remaining between them. The CDR3 loop spans 16 amino acids.

Only one count was recorded for this clone. Here the CDR3 reads CASSQDPRTGQRETQYF. The CDR3 DNA sequence: TGTGCCAGCAGCCAAGATCCTCGGACAGGTCAACGGGAGACCCAGTACTTC. The V gene is TRBV14, the J gene TRBJ2-5; 7 nucleotides match TRBD1. Looked up from germline, CDR1 is SGHDN and CDR2 is FVKESK. This CDR3 region has 17 residues. The V segment lost 0 bases and the J segment 5 bases; nucleotides outside the gene matches: 12.

The gene calls are TRBV5-4 and TRBJ2-2; a weak D match, TRBD2 (6 bases). The germline CDR1 and CDR2 sequences are SGHNT and YYREEE (reference sequence). Trimming shortened V by 5 bases and J by 5 bases, and 7 bases separated the two germline ends. The CDR3 consists of 12 residues. Here the CDR3 reads CASRAGTGELFF. The DNA of the CDR3 is TGTGCCAGCAGGGCGGGGACCGGGGAGCTGTTTTTT.

V and J are TRBV28 and TRBJ2-7, with TRBD1 matching over 8 bases. The germline V gene encodes CDR1 MDHEN and CDR2 SYDVKM. The CDR3 consists of 13 residues. The V segment lost 7 bases and the J segment 3 bases; nucleotides outside the gene matches: 5. The CDR3 protein is CASTRQGFYEQYF. CDR3 DNA sequence: TGTGCCAGCACCCGACAGGGGTTCTACGAGCAGTACTTC. Full variable domain (remainder filled in from reference TRBV28 and TRBJ2-7): DVKVTQSSRYLVKRTGEKVFLECVQDMDHENMFWYRQDPGLGLRLIYFSYDVKMKEKGDIPEGYSVSREKKERFSLILESASTNQTSMYLCASTRQGFYEQYFGPGTRLTVT.

This clone appeared a few times. The chain recombines TRBV2 with TRBJ1-2, with D perhaps matching TRBD1 (5 bases). The germline V gene encodes CDR1 SNHLY and CDR2 FYNNEI. The CDR3 runs 13 residues. The V gene lost 4 bases and the J gene lost 5 bases, with 11 bases spanning the gap. The CDR3 DNA sequence: TGTGCCAGCAGTGCGGACACTGTTTATGGCTACACCTTC. This translates into CASSADTVYGYTF.

This sequence joins TRBV19 and TRBJ1-5, with D unresolved. There are 14 residues in the CDR3. Trimming removed 3 bases from V and 6 bases from J, with 12 bases in between. Germline values: CDR1 LNHDA, CDR2 SQIVND (reference sequence). The CDR3 DNA follows: TGTGCCAGTAGTATTCCGATGGGAGGTCAGCCCCAGCATTTT. It yields the protein CASSIPMGGQPQHF.

This rearrangement joins TRBV4-1 to TRBJ2-7; TRBD2 matches at 13 bases. The V gene end was trimmed by 6 bases and the J gene end by 2 bases; junction bases not matched to a gene: 1. Looked up from germline, CDR1 is MGHRA and CDR2 is YSYEKL. This CDR3 spans 14 amino acids. Here the CDR3 DNA reads TGCGCCAGCAGACTAGCGGGAGGGCCCTACGAGCAGTACTTC. Amino acids: CASRLAGGPYEQYF.

The V gene is TRBV10-3, the J gene TRBJ2-3; 9 nucleotides align to TRBD2. The CDR3 totals 16 residues. V gave up 3 bases and J gave up 6 bases; unmatched junction bases: 10. In germline, CDR1 is ENHRY, CDR2 SYGVKD. CDR3 sequence reads: CAISDFTSGSQDTQYF. The DNA for the CDR3 is TGTGCCATCAGTGACTTTACTAGCGGGTCCCAGGATACGCAGTATTTT.

V gene TRBV5-6 combines with J gene TRBJ2-3; 10 bases are shared with TRBD1. Per germline, CDR1 SGHDT and CDR2 YYEEEE. The CDR3 length is 16 residues. With 1 base clipped from V and 3 bases from J, the junction kept 5 bases outside the gene matches. The CDR3 nucleotides read TGTGCCAGCAGCTTGAGGGGGACAGGGGCGACAGATACGCAGTATTTT. Its protein is CASSLRGTGATDTQYF.

The chain joins TRBV10-3 to TRBJ2-3; TRBD1 might be the D (5 bases). CDR1 and CDR2 from the germline V gene are ENHRY and SYGVKD. The length of the CDR3 is 14 residues. V shed 7 bases and J shed 2 bases, with 13 bases lying between them. CDR3 DNA: TGTGCCATCATGCAGGGTGGTTCCACAGATACGCAGTATTTT. This sequence encodes CAIMQGGSTDTQYF.

V and J are TRBV10-1 and TRBJ2-1; 8 bases match TRBD2. The CDR3 extends over 15 amino acids. Germline-derived CDR1 and CDR2 are WNHNN and SYGVQD (reference sequence). V dropped 5 bases and J dropped 6; count of bases not matched to a gene: 9. CDR3 region: CASSRRGALPNEQFF. CDR3 in DNA: TGCGCCAGCAGTCGGCGGGGGGCCCTCCCCAATGAGCAGTTCTTC.

V usage is TRBV7-9 and J usage is TRBJ2-2; D possibly corresponds to TRBD2 (5 bases). The CDR3 has 14 residues. The V and J ends lost 4 bases and 2 bases respectively, with 8 bases between them. Germline CDR1 SEHNR, CDR2 FQNEAQ (reference sequence). CDR3 sequence: CASSSPGNTGELFF. The CDR3 region has the DNA TGTGCCAGCAGCTCCCCGGGAAACACCGGGGAGCTGTTTTTT.

V usage is TRBV7-9 and J usage is TRBJ1-2, with 9 bases identical to TRBD1. CDR1 and CDR2 (germline): SEHNR, FQNEAQ (reference sequence). CDR3 size: 15 residues. The V segment lost 5 bases and the J segment 3 bases; nucleotides outside the gene matches: 7. CDR3 sequence: CASSLRTGEHYGYTF. As DNA, the CDR3 is TGTGCCAGCAGCCTAAGGACAGGGGAACACTATGGCTACACCTTC.

The rearrangement uses TRBV10-1 and TRBJ1-1, with TRBD1 identical over 9 bases. Trimming cost V 5 bases and J 1 base; bases outside gene matches: 5. CDR1 and CDR2 from the germline V gene are WNHNN and SYGVQD (reference sequence). The CDR3 extends over 15 amino acids. CDR3: CASSPGQGGNTEAFF. CDR3 nucleotides: TGCGCCAGCAGTCCGGGACAGGGCGGGAACACTGAAGCTTTCTTT.

This clone was recorded a few times. The chain employs TRBV28 and TRBJ1-5; possibly TRBD1 for D (5 bases). CDR3 length: 15 amino acids. V was pared by 2 bases and J by 0 bases, with 8 bases between. Per germline, CDR1 MDHEN and CDR2 SYDVKM. The CDR3 DNA is TGTGCCAGCAGTTTAGGGGGGAATAGCAATCAGCCCCAGCATTTT. Its protein is CASSLGGNSNQPQHF.

The rearrangement joins TRBV5-1 to TRBJ2-2; 7 positions match TRBD2. J was trimmed by 1 base and V by 1 base; bases with no gene match: 4. In germline, CDR1 is SGHRS, CDR2 YFSETQ. CDR3 length equals 16 residues. The CDR3 loop reads CASSLSPSGNTGELFF. The CDR3 DNA is TGCGCCAGCAGCTTGTCCCCTAGCGGGAACACCGGGGAGCTGTTTTTT.

As to this clone: The sample carries other DNA sequences with the same CDR3. This chain joins TRBV5-1 and TRBJ1-1, with a tentative D call TRBD1 (6 bases). Germline V gives CDR1 SGHRS, CDR2 YFSETQ. Trimming removed 3 bases at V and 1 base at J, with 7 bases between. The CDR3 extends over 13 amino acids. The CDR3 region is CASSWGRNTEAFF. Here the CDR3 DNA reads TGCGCCAGCAGCTGGGGGCGGAACACTGAAGCTTTCTTT.